The entry that follows covers one TCR beta chain sequence. These data belong to a study of cytomegalovirus exposure and HLA in healthy donors. PCR primers comprised 60 Vbeta and 13 Jbeta primers. Produced via immunoSEQ multiplex PCR; TCRdb's table is partial and in-frame only. The table records 170,000 or so clones, roughly 86% of them present only once. Germline CDR1 and CDR2: SGHRS and YFSETQ. CDR3 length equals 12 residues. V lost 3 bases and J lost 6; bases outside the gene matches: 1. This chain joins TRBV5-1 and TRBJ2-3; 7 bases agree with TRBD2. The receptor was isolated from a girl aged 10-17 years in good health and CMV-seropositive. Sample: PBMCs. The CDR3, as DNA: TGCGCCAGCAGCTCGGGAGGTGATACGCAGTATTTT. Translation: CASSSGGDTQYF.